This TCR beta chain was recorded in a study of blood T cell repertoires in COVID-19. This clone was observed a few times. The data were produced by immunoSEQ multiplex PCR, yet TCRdb's version contains in-frame clones alone and is incomplete. The repertoire holds around 69,000 clones, with 80% to 90% as singletons. CDR1 is GTSNPN and CDR2 is SVGIG in the germline V gene (reference sequence). This CDR3 contains 13 residues. Trimming left V 1 base short and J 6 bases short, with 12 bases between. The receptor was derived from a woman in her forties or fifties with active COVID-19. Sequencing was carried out using peripheral blood. This chain joins TRBV30 and TRBJ1-1, with D possibly TRBD1 on 5 matching bases. The CDR3 DNA reads TGTGCCTGGAGTGGGGGGGTCAGCCCTGAAGCTTTCTTT. The encoded protein is CAWSGGVSPEAFF.